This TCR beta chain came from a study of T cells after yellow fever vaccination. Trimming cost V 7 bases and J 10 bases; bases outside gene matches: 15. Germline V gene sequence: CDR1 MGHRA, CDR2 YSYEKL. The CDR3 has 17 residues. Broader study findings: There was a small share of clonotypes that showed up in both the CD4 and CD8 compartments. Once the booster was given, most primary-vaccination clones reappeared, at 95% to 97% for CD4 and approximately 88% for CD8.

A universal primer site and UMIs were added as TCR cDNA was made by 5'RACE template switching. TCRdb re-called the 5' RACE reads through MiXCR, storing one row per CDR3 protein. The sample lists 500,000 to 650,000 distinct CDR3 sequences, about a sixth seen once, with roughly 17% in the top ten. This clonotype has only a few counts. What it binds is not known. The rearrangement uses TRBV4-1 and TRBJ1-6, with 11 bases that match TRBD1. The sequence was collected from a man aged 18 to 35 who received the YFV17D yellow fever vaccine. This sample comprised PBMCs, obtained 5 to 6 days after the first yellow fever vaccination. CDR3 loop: CASTNPRTGGAGSPLHF. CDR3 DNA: TGCGCCAGCACCAACCCCCGGACAGGGGGCGCAGGGTCACCCCTCCACTTT.